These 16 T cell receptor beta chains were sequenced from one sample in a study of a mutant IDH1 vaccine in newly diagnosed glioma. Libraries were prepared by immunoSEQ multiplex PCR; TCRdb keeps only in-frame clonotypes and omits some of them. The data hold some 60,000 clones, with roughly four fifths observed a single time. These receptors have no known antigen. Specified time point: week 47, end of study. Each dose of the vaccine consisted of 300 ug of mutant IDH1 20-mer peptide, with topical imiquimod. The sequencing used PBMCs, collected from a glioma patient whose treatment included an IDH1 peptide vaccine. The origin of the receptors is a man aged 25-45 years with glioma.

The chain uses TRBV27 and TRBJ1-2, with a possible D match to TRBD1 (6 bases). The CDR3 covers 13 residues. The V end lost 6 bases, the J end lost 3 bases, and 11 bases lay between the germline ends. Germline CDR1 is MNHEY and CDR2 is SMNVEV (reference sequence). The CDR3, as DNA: TGTGCCAGCAGCGGAGGGGGTTACTATGGCTACACCTTC. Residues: CASSGGGYYGYTF.

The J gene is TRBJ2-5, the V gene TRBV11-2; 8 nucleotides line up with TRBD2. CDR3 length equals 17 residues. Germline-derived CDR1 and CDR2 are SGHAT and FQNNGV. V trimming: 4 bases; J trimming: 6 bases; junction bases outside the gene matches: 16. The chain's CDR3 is CASSSPAGGLADKTQYF. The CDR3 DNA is TGTGCCAGCAGCTCCCCGGCGGGAGGACTTGCCGATAAGACCCAGTACTTC.

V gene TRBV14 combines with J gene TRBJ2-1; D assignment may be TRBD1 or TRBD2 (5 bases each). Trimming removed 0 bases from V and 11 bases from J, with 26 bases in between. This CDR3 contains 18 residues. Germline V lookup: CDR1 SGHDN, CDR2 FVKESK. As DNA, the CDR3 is TGTGCCAGCAGCCAAGAGATGTACGGGACCCCAAAGACTTTTAAGCAGTTCTTC. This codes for CASSQEMYGTPKTFKQFF.

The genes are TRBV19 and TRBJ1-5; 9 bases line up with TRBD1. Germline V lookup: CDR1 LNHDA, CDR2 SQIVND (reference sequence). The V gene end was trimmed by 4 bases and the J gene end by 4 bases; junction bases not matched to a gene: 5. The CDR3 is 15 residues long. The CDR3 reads CASSRRQGGNQPQHF. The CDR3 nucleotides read TGTGCCAGTAGTAGACGACAGGGGGGAAATCAGCCCCAGCATTTT.

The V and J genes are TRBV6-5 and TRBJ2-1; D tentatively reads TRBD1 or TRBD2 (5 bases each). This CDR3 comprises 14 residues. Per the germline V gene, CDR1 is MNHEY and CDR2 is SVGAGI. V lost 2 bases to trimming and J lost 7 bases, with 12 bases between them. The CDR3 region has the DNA TGTGCCAGCAGTTACGGTGGGACCCTTAATGAGCAGTTCTTC. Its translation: CASSYGGTLNEQFF.

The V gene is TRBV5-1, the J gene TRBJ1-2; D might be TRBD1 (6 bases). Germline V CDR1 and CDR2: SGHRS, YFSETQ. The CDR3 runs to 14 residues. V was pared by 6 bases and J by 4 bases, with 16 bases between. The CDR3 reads CASKLPGDSYGYTF. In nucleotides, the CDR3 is TGCGCCAGCAAATTGCCAGGGGATTCCTATGGCTACACCTTC.

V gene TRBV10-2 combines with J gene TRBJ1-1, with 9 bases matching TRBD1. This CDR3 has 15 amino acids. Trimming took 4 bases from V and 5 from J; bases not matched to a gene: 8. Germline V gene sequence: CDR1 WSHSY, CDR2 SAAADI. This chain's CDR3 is CASSVTGQGGTEAFF. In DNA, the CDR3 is TGCGCCAGCAGTGTGACGGGACAGGGAGGGACTGAAGCTTTCTTT.

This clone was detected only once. The CDR3 sequence is CASSVVSGTGGNEQFF. DNA of the CDR3: TGTGCCAGCAGCGTAGTATCTGGGACAGGGGGCAATGAGCAGTTCTTC. The rearrangement joins TRBV9 to TRBJ2-1; TRBD1 aligns across 11 bases. V trimming: 0 bases; J trimming: 6 bases; junction bases outside the gene matches: 5. Germline CDR1 and CDR2: SGDLS and YYNGEE. This CDR3 spans 16 amino acids. The variable domain in full, completed from reference TRBV9 and TRBJ2-1, reads DSGVTQTPKHLITATGQRVTLRCSPRSGDLSVYWYQQSLDQGLQFLIQYYNGEERAKGNILERFSAQQFPDLHSELNLSSLELGDSALYFCASSVVSGTGGNEQFFGPGTRLTVL.

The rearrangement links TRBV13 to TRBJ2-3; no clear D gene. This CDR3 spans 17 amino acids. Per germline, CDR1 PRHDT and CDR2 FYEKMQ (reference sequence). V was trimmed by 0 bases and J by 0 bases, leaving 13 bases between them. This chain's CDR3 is CASSLGMRITSTDTQYF. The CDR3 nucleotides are TGTGCCAGCAGCTTAGGCATGAGGATTACTAGCACAGATACGCAGTATTTT.

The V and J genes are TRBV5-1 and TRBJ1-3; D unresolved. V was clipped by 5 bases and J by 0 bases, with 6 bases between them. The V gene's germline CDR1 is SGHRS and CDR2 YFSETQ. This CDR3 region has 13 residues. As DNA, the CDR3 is TGCGCCAGCAGTACGGGCTCTGGAAACACCATATATTTT. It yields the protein CASSTGSGNTIYF.

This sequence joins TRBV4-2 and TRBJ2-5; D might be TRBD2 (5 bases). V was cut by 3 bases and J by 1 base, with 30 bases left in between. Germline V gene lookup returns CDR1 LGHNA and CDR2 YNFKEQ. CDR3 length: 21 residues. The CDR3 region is CASSQTLKAVSATSLQETQYF. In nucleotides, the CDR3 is TGTGCCAGCAGCCAGACCCTCAAAGCGGTATCAGCCACCTCACTCCAAGAGACCCAGTACTTC.

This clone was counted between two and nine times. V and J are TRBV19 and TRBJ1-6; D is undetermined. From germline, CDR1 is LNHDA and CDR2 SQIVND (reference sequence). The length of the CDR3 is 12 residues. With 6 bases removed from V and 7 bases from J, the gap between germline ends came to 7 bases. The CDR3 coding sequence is TGTGCCAGTAGAGAGGTCAATTCACCCCTCCACTTT. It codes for CASREVNSPLHF.

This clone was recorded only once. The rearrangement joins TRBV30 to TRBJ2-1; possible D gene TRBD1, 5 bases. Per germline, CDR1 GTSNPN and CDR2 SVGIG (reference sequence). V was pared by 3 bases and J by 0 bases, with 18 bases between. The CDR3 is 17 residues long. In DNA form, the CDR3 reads TGTGCCTGGAGGACGCTAAGGGGCCGTTACTCCTACAATGAGCAGTTCTTC. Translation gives CAWRTLRGRYSYNEQFF. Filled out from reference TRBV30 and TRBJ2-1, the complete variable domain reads SQTIHQWPATLVQPVGSPLSLECTVEGTSNPNLYWYRQAAGRGLQLLFYSVGIGQISSEVPQNLSASRPQDRQFILSSKKLLLSDSGFYLCAWRTLRGRYSYNEQFFGPGTRLTVL.

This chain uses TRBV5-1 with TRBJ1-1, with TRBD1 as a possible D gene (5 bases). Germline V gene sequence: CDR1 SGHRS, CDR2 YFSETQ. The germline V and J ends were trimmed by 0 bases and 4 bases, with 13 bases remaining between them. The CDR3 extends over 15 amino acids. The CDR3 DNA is TGCGCCAGCAGCTTGGAAGGGTCCAGGGTCACTGAAGCTTTCTTT. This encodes CASSLEGSRVTEAFF. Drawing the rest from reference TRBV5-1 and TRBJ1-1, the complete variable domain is KAGVTQTPRYLIKTRGQQVTLSCSPISGHRSVSWYQQTPGQGLQFLFEYFSETQRNKGNFPGRFSGRQFSNSRSEMNVSTLELGDSALYLCASSLEGSRVTEAFFGQGTRLTVV.

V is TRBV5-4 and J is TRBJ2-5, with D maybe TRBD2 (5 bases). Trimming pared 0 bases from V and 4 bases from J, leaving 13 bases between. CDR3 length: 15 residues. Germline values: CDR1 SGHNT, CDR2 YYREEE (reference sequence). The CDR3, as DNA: TGTGCCAGCAGCTTGGCGGGAACCGCCAGAGAGACCCAGTACTTC. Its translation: CASSLAGTARETQYF.

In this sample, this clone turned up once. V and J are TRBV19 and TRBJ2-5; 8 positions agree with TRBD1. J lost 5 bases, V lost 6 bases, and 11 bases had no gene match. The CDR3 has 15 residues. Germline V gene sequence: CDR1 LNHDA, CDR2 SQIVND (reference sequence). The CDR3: CASRLSGTGFETQYF. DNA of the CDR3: TGTGCCAGTAGATTATCCGGGACAGGTTTCGAGACCCAGTACTTC.